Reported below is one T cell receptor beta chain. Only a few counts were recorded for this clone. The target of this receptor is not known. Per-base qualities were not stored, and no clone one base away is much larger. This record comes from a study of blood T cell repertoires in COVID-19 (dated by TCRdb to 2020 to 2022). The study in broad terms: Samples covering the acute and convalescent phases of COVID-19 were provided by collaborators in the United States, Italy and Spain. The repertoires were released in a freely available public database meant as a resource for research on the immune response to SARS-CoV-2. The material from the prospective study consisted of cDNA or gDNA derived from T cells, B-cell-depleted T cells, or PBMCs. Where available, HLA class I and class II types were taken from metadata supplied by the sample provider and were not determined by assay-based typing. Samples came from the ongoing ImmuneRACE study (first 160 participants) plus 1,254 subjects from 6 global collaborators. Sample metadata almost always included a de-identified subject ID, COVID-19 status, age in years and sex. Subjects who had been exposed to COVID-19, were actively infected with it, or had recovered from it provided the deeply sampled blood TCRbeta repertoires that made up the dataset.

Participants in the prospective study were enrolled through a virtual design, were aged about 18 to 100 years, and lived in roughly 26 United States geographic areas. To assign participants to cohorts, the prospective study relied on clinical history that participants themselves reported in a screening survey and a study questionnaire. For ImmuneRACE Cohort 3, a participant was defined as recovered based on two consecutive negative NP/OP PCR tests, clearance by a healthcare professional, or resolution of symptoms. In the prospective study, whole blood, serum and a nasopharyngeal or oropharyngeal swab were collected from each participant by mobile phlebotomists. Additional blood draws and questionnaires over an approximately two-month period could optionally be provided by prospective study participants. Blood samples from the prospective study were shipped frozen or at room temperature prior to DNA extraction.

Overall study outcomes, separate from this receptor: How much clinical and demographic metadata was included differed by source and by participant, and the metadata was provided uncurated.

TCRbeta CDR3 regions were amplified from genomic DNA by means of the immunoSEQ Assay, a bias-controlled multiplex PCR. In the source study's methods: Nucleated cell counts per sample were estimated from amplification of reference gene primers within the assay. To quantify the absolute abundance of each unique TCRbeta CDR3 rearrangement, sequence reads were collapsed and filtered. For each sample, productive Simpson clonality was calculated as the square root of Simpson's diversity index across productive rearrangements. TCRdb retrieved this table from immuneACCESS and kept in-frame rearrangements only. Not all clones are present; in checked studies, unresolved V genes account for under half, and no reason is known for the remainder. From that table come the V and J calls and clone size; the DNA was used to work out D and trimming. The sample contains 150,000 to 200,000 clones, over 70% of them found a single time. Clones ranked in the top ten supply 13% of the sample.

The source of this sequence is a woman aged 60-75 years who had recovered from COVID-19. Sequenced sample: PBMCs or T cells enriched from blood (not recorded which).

The CDR3 sequence is CASRDRLAGGRDEQFF. The DNA reads as follows: TGTGCCAGCAGGGACCGACTAGCGGGAGGCCGGGATGAGCAGTTCTTC. The chain is made from TRBV28 and TRBJ2-1, and 13 junctional nucleotides match TRBD2. The germline V gene sets CDR1 to MDHEN and CDR2 to SYDVKM. V is pruned by 6 bases and J by 8 bases, leaving 10 bases of the junction without a gene match. From cysteine to phenylalanine, the CDR3 is 16 amino acids long. Only CDR3 DNA is held: 48 bases, read in frame from base 1.